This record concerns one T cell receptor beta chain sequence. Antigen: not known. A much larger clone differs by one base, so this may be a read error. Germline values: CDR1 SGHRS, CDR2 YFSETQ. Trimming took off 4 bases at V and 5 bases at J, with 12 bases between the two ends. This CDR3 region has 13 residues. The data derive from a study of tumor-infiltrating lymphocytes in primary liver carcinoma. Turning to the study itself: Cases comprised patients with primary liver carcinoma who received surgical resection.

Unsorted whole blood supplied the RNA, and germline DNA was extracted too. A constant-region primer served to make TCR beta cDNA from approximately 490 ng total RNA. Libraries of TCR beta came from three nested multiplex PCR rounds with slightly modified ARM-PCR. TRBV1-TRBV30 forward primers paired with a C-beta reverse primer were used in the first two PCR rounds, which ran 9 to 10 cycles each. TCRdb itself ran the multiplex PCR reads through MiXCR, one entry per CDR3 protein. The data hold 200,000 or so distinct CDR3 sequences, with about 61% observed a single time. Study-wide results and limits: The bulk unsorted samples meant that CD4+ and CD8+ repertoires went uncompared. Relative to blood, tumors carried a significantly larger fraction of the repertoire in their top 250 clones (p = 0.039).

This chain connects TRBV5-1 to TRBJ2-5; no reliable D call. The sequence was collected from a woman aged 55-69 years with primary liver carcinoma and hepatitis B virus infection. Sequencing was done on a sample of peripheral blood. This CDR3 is CASSMAIRETQYF. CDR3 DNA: TGCGCCAGCAGCATGGCCATTCGGGAGACCCAGTACTTC. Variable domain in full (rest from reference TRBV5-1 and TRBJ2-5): KAGVTQTPRYLIKTRGQQVTLSCSPISGHRSVSWYQQTPGQGLQFLFEYFSETQRNKGNFPGRFSGRQFSNSRSEMNVSTLELGDSALYLCASSMAIRETQYFGPGTRLLVL.